This is a list of T cell receptor beta chains from one sample in a study of T cells after yellow fever vaccination. TCRdb independently ran MiXCR on the 5' RACE reads; one entry per CDR3 protein. The sample lists hundreds of thousands of distinct CDR3 sequences, around 10% occurring once. Source: PBMCs, taken on the day of the first yellow fever vaccination. Source of these receptors: a man between 18 and 35 years old who received the YFV17D yellow fever vaccine. Each CDR3 is given with its conserved first and last residue. The order of the fields is J gene, clone size, V gene, D gene, CDR3 DNA, CDR3 protein. D genes are given only for firm matches. Size tells how often a clone was seen (once, few, many) or the class of an expanded clone, and some rows leave it out.

j_gene: TRBJ1-5
abundance: .
v_gene: TRBV6-5
d_gene: TRBD1
CDR3nt: TGTGCCAGCAGTTACTCGATTGAGGGGGCGGGTCAGCCCCAGAATTTT
CDR3aa: CASSYSIEGAGQPQNF

j_gene: TRBJ1-6
abundance: .
v_gene: TRBV7-9
d_gene: .
CDR3nt: TGTGCCAGCAGCTCAGATCCCCGGTCACCCCTCCACTTT
CDR3aa: CASSSDPRSPLHF

j_gene: TRBJ1-2
abundance: many
v_gene: TRBV10-3
d_gene: .
CDR3nt: TGTGCCATCAGTGACGGACCCCTCGCTGGCTACACCTTC
CDR3aa: CAISDGPLAGYTF

j_gene: TRBJ1-6
abundance: many
v_gene: TRBV25-1
d_gene: TRBD1
CDR3nt: TGTGCCAGCAGCGAGGGGGCGAGATCCAATTCACCCCTCCACTTT
CDR3aa: CASSEGARSNSPLHF

j_gene: TRBJ2-1
abundance: few
v_gene: TRBV4-3
d_gene: .
CDR3nt: TGCGCCAGCAGCCTCAAGTCCGGCGGGGTGAGCTCCTACAATGAGCAGTTCTTC
CDR3aa: CASSLKSGGVSSYNEQFF

j_gene: TRBJ2-3
abundance: many
v_gene: TRBV29-1
d_gene: TRBD1
CDR3nt: TGCAGCGTGCACAGGGGTTCGGGAGATACGCAGTATTTT
CDR3aa: CSVHRGSGDTQYF

j_gene: TRBJ2-7
abundance: .
v_gene: TRBV12-3/TRBV12-4
d_gene: .
CDR3nt: TGTGCCAGCAGTTGGACCCGCTACGAGCAGTACTTC
CDR3aa: CASSWTRYEQYF

j_gene: TRBJ2-3
abundance: .
v_gene: TRBV6-1
d_gene: TRBD2
CDR3nt: TGTGCCAGCAGTGAATCGGGGGGTTATACGCAGTATTTT
CDR3aa: CASSESGGYTQYF

j_gene: TRBJ2-3
abundance: .
v_gene: TRBV21-1
d_gene: .
CDR3nt: TGTGCCAGCAGCAAGTGGGAGGGGCGCACAGATACGCAGTATTTT
CDR3aa: CASSKWEGRTDTQYF

j_gene: TRBJ2-1
abundance: .
v_gene: TRBV7-3
d_gene: .
CDR3nt: TGTGCCAGCAGCTTCGTGGGCAGGGTAGACTACAATGAGCAGTTCTTC
CDR3aa: CASSFVGRVDYNEQFF

j_gene: TRBJ1-2
abundance: .
v_gene: TRBV4-2
d_gene: TRBD1
CDR3nt: TGTGCCAGCAGCACTCCGACAGGGGCGAACTATGGCTACACCTTC
CDR3aa: CASSTPTGANYGYTF

j_gene: TRBJ1-2
abundance: few
v_gene: TRBV6-1
d_gene: TRBD1
CDR3nt: TGTGCCAGCAGTATGGACAGGGGCAGTGGCTATGGCTACACCTTC
CDR3aa: CASSMDRGSGYGYTF

j_gene: TRBJ2-3
abundance: few
v_gene: TRBV7-2
d_gene: TRBD2
CDR3nt: TGTGCCAGCGTCGGGACTAGCGGGGCATATACGCAGTATTTT
CDR3aa: CASVGTSGAYTQYF

j_gene: TRBJ1-1
abundance: .
v_gene: TRBV7-8
d_gene: .
CDR3nt: TGTGCCAGCAGGCCTACAGGGATCGCTGAAGCTTTCTTT
CDR3aa: CASRPTGIAEAFF

j_gene: TRBJ1-2
abundance: .
v_gene: TRBV30
d_gene: .
CDR3nt: TGTGCCTGGGCGGACAGAGCTAACTATGGCTACACCTTC
CDR3aa: CAWADRANYGYTF